This TCR beta chain is from a study of human T cells and chemical hapten exposure. General study results and limits: Expanded TCR counts at PT1 were positively correlated with the patch test score.

The length of the CDR3 is 13 residues. V was pared by 7 bases and J by 0 bases, with 3 bases of the junction left unmatched. Germline CDR1 SQVTM, CDR2 ANQGSEA. Points on this clonotype: Antigen specificity is unknown.

Time point: patch test 2, 6 weeks after DPC sensitization. Treatment specified: therapeutic diphenylcyclopropenone sensitization with weekly scalp DPC. Total RNA extraction was carried out from unfractionated whole blood. TCRdb independently ran MiXCR on the RACE reads; one entry per CDR3 protein. The table lists about 70,000 distinct CDR3 sequences, 8.5% to 9% of them singletons. Material: whole blood, obtained in connection with sensitization to the hapten diphenylcyclopropenone (DPC). The receptor's source is a woman between 45 and 65 years old with alopecia areata. Some clones in this sample may be carry-over from other donors' samples. J is TRBJ2-4 and V is TRBV29-1, with 7 bases matching TRBD1. CDR3 residues: CSAGQLAKNIQYF. CDR3 DNA: TGCAGCGCGGGACAGCTAGCCAAAAACATTCAGTACTTC.